The TCR beta chain under discussion was sequenced for a study of OX40 agonist ivuxolimab in advanced cancers. Study background: Treatment of patients was with ivuxolimab, an agonistic anti-OX40 (CD134) antibody. Broader study findings: Part of the nonresponder group also had normalized T-cell clonal expansion that was low. At 0.1 to 3.0 mg/kg and by week 6, clonal expansion occurred in CD4+ and CD8+ blood T cells.

Assay used: immunoSEQ multiplex PCR; TCRdb lists only in-frame clones, some missing. The data contain under 70,000 clones, approximately 81% of them singletons. The germline gives CDR1 SNHLY, CDR2 FYNNEI. This CDR3 has 11 residues. The germline V and J ends were trimmed by 5 bases and 4 bases, with 5 bases remaining between them. This clone was counted only a few times. Its antigen is not identified. The sequence came from an adult with an advanced solid tumor such as melanoma, head and neck, liver or kidney cancer. The chain links TRBV2 to TRBJ1-2; D call uncertain. Material: CD4+ or CD8+ T cells sorted from blood, obtained in a trial of the OX40 agonist ivuxolimab. The CDR3 is CASSSRYGYTF. The CDR3 bases are TGTGCCAGCAGTTCCCGCTATGGCTACACCTTC. The full variable domain, with the rest looked up from reference TRBV2 and TRBJ1-2, is EPEVTQTPSHQVTQMGQEVILRCVPISNHLYFYWYRQILGQKVEFLVSFYNNEISEKSEIFDDQFSVERPDGSNFTLKIRSTKLEDSAMYFCASSSRYGYTFGSGTRLTVV.